Listed below are T cell receptor beta chains from one sample, sequenced in a study of beta chain features in type 1 diabetes. Data came from immunoSEQ multiplex PCR; TCRdb stores just in-frame clones and leaves some out. Of some 180,000 clones in the sample, about 13% are singletons; the top ten hold 0.62%. Sequencing input: central memory CD4+ T cells from blood. Receptors originate from a woman between 18 and 30 years old in good health. Both conserved end residues are part of each CDR3. D genes are given only for firm matches. The size field is filled for only some rows; it gives once, few, many or a size class.

d_gene: TRBD2; v_gene: TRBV10-2; abundance: NA; j_gene: TRBJ2-7; CDR3nt: TGCGCCAGTTCTAGCGGGATACTCGACGAGCAGTACTTC; CDR3aa: CASSSGILDEQYF
d_gene: NA; v_gene: TRBV7-9; abundance: NA; j_gene: TRBJ2-4; CDR3nt: TGTGCCAGCAGCTTGGTGGGCGTCAAAAACATTCAGTACTTC; CDR3aa: CASSLVGVKNIQYF
d_gene: NA; v_gene: TRBV2; abundance: NA; j_gene: TRBJ1-1; CDR3nt: TGTGCCAGCAGTGACAGGGGTTACACTGAAGCTTTCTTT; CDR3aa: CASSDRGYTEAFF
d_gene: NA; v_gene: TRBV5-6; abundance: NA; j_gene: TRBJ1-2; CDR3nt: TGTGCCAGCAGCTTTGGAGGGAGCTCGGGCTCGGGCTACACCTTC; CDR3aa: CASSFGGSSGSGYTF
d_gene: NA; v_gene: TRBV4-2; abundance: few; j_gene: TRBJ2-5; CDR3nt: TGTGCCAGCAGCCAAGATGTGGGGGCGAGGGAGACCCAGTACTTC; CDR3aa: CASSQDVGARETQYF
d_gene: TRBD2; v_gene: TRBV4-2; abundance: NA; j_gene: TRBJ2-3; CDR3nt: TGTGCCAGCAGCGGGGGTAGCGGGGGAACCACAGATACGCAGTATTTT; CDR3aa: CASSGGSGGTTDTQYF
d_gene: TRBD1; v_gene: TRBV19; abundance: few; j_gene: TRBJ1-5; CDR3nt: TGTGCCAGTAGTCAAGGACAGGGGCCCAGCGGGCCCCAGCATTTT; CDR3aa: CASSQGQGPSGPQHF
d_gene: TRBD2; v_gene: TRBV6-5; abundance: NA; j_gene: TRBJ2-3; CDR3nt: TGTGCCAGCAGTTCACTAGCGCCAGATACGCAGTATTTT; CDR3aa: CASSSLAPDTQYF
d_gene: TRBD2; v_gene: TRBV5-4; abundance: few; j_gene: TRBJ2-5; CDR3nt: TGTGCCAGCAGCCATAGCGGGAGAAGGGCAGAGACCCAGTACTTC; CDR3aa: CASSHSGRRAETQYF
d_gene: NA; v_gene: TRBV30; abundance: few; j_gene: TRBJ2-3; CDR3nt: TGTGCCTGGAGTTTCCCCCCCGGTGGGGGGAGCACAGATACGCAGTATTTT; CDR3aa: CAWSFPPGGGSTDTQYF
d_gene: NA; v_gene: TRBV9; abundance: NA; j_gene: TRBJ2-3; CDR3nt: TGTGCCAGCAGCGACAGGGTTAGCACAGATACGCAGTATTTT; CDR3aa: CASSDRVSTDTQYF
d_gene: TRBD2; v_gene: TRBV14; abundance: NA; j_gene: TRBJ2-1; CDR3nt: TGTGCCAGCAGCCAAGCTGGACTAGCGGGATTTGCTGAGCAGTTCTTC; CDR3aa: CASSQAGLAGFAEQFF
d_gene: TRBD2; v_gene: TRBV14; abundance: NA; j_gene: TRBJ2-5; CDR3nt: TGTGCCAGCAGCCAAGTAGTTAGCGGGCTCCGGTACTTC; CDR3aa: CASSQVVSGLRYF